This paragraph reports one T cell receptor (beta chain). The data stem from a study of OX40 agonist ivuxolimab in advanced cancers. TCRdb's copy holds only in-frame clones and misses some; the assay was immunoSEQ multiplex PCR. The table records about 44,000 clones, 80% of them present only once. This CDR3 is 10 amino acids long. CDR1 is SQVTM and CDR2 is ANQGSEA in the germline V gene. V was pared by 4 bases and J by 8 bases, with 9 bases between. The chain links TRBV29-1 to TRBJ2-7; maybe TRBD2 (5 bases). This sample comprised CD4+ or CD8+ T cells sorted from blood, obtained in a trial of the OX40 agonist ivuxolimab. The origin of this receptor is an adult with an advanced solid tumor such as melanoma, head and neck, liver or kidney cancer. Here the CDR3 DNA reads TGCAGCGTTGTTGAGGGAAAGCAGTACTTC. It is translated as CSVVEGKQYF.